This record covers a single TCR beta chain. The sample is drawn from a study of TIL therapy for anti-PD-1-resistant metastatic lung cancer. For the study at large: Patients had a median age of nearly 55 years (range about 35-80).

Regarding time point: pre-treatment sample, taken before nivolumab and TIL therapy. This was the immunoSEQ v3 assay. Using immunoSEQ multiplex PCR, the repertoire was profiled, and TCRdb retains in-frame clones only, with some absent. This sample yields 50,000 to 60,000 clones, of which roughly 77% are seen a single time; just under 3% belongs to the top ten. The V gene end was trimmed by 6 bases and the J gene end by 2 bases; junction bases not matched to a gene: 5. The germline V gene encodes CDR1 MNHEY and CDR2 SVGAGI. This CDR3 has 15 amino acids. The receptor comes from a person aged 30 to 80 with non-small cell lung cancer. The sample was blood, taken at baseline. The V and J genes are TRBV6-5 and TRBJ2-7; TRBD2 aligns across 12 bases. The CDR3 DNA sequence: TGTGCCAGCAGACTCGGACTAGCGGGGACCTACGAGCAGTACTTC. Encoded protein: CASRLGLAGTYEQYF.